The clone carrying this T cell receptor beta chain is judged medium-sized. These data originate in a study of blood T cells in healthy people across ages. It was with a sample-barcoded 5' primer and a J-beta primer mix that a second PCR of roughly 7 to 12 cycles was run. One entry per CDR3 protein, called by TCRdb with MiXCR from the 5' RACE reads. The sample lists 380,000 or so distinct CDR3 sequences, over 45% occurring once. The CDR3 loop spans 11 amino acids. V lost 4 bases to trimming and J lost 8 bases, with 11 bases between them. Germline CDR1 and CDR2: DFQATT and SNEGSKA (reference sequence). Sequencing was performed on blood. The chain uses TRBV20-1 and TRBJ1-2; unclear D gene. The receptor was isolated from a man between 60 and 75 years old in good health. CDR3 loop: CSATGSGGYTF. In DNA, the CDR3 is TGCAGTGCTACGGGGTCCGGAGGCTACACCTTC.